The source of this TCR beta chain is a study of graft-versus-host responses after intestinal transplantation. At the level of the study: Each of the recipients got a multivisceral, liver-intestinal, or isolated intestinal transplant. Induction with anti-thymocyte globulin, then tacrolimus and steroids for around three years, was given to all recipients.

Concerning this clone: As yet, its antigen is unknown.

Germline lookup yields CDR1 SGHAT and CDR2 FQNNGV. V lost 5 bases, J lost 3 bases, and 11 bases lay in between. The CDR3 is made up of 13 amino acids. Sequenced by immunoSEQ multiplex PCR; TCRdb stores in-frame clones only, minus some. The profile covers tens of thousands of clones, with roughly 90% appearing a single time and around 2.6% taken by the ten largest. The study, taken as a whole, reports: Detected in recipient marrow were GvH clones, some of which were first observed in ileum or blood. Subjects displaying graft-donor T cell macrochimerism possessed elevated graft-versus-host to host-versus-graft clonal ratios inside allografts.

The sample in question was unstimulated CD8+ T cells sorted from spleen or lymph node cells, obtained before intestinal transplant. The sequence came from a human donor who received an intestinal transplant. The gene calls are TRBV11-2 and TRBJ2-7; no clear D. The CDR3 sequence: CASSELSIYEQYF. The CDR3 bases are TGTGCCAGCAGCGAATTGAGCATCTACGAGCAGTACTTC.